This T cell receptor beta chain appears in the sequencing data of a study of vaccination and CD4 T cells after COVID-19. As for the study in general: Post-COVID draws followed diagnosis by a median around 97 days (range 35 to 161). Samples after vaccination came a median approximately 73 days past dose two, ranging 14 to 241.

Treatment: 10-day PBMC culture with coronavirus spike peptide pools or control peptides (ViraFEST assay). PBMCs were cultured at two million per well with 8 to 10 IU/ml IL-2 and approximately 9.6 ug/ml peptide pools. Sequencing of DNA taken from cultured CD4+ T cells relied on the Oncomine TCR Beta short-read assay. Extraction of genomic DNA was performed on cultured CD4+ T cells. TCRdb reprocessed the PCR reads with MiXCR, giving one entry per CDR3 protein. Of some 9,900 distinct CDR3 sequences in the sample, over 20% were seen once. This clonotype came up a few times. Its specificity is unknown. Germline loops: CDR1 DFQATT, CDR2 SNEGSKA (reference sequence). The CDR3 consists of 15 residues. J was trimmed by 0 bases and V by 6 bases; bases with no gene match: 7.

This clonotype originated in a human donor who received a COVID-19 vaccine. This chain uses TRBV20-1 with TRBJ2-1; TRBD2 aligns across 8 bases. Sequencing used CD4+ T cells from blood, cultured in vitro, obtained before SARS-CoV-2 vaccination. The CDR3 region is CSAIAGSSSYNEQFF. CDR3 DNA sequence: TGCAGTGCAATAGCGGGGAGTAGCTCCTACAATGAGCAGTTCTTC.